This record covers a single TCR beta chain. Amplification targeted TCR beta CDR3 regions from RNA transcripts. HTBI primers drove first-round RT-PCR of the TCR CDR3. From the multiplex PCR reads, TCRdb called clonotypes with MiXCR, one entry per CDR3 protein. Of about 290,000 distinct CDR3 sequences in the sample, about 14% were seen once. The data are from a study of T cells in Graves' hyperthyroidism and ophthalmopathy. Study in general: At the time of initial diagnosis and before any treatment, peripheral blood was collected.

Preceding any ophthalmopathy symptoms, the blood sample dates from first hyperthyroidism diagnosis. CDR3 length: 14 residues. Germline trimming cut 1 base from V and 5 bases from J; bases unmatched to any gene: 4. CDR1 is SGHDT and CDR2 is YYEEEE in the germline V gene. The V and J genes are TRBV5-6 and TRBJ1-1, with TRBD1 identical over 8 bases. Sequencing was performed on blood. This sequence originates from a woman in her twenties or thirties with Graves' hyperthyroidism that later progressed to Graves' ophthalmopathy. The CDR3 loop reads CASSLYRGWTEAFF. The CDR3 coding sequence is TGTGCCAGCAGCTTGTACAGGGGGTGGACTGAAGCTTTCTTT.